The clone carrying this T cell receptor (beta chain) came up many times. This sample was included in a study of early T cells in non-severe SARS-CoV-2 infection. Individual cDNA molecules received unique molecular identifiers. TCRdb itself ran the 5' RACE reads through MiXCR, one entry per CDR3 protein. Seen here are tens of thousands of distinct CDR3 sequences, under 9% observed once, and the top ten hold around 3.7%. The CDR3 length is 14 residues. V shed 6 bases and J 6 bases; nucleotides not matched to a gene: 6. Germline V gene lookup returns CDR1 MNHNY and CDR2 SVGAGI (reference sequence). This receptor was identified in an adult who was a healthcare worker with PCR-confirmed SARS-CoV-2 infection or an uninfected control (not recorded which). Specimen: whole blood, collected at baseline. V usage is TRBV6-6 and J usage is TRBJ2-4, with 9 positions matching TRBD1. The CDR3 DNA is TGTGCCAGCAGAAAGGGACAGGGCCTAAACATTCAGTACTTC. Translated, it gives CASRKGQGLNIQYF.